This T cell receptor beta chain was sequenced for a study of blood T cell repertoires in COVID-19. Study-level information: The cDNA or gDNA used as material had been derived from T cells, B-cell-depleted T cells, or PBMCs.

Original methodology: It was from reference gene primer amplification that nucleated cell counts were estimated. Only in-frame clones appear in the TCRdb table, and some are missing; sequencing was by immunoSEQ multiplex PCR. That table supplies the V and J calls and clone size; D and trimming were determined from the DNA. The sample includes around 70,000 clones, 65% to 85% seen only once; the top ten take more than 4.5%. The TCR originated in an elderly woman with active or convalescent COVID-19. The sample consisted of peripheral blood.

The CDR3 sequence is CASSLRDQPQHF. CDR3 DNA: TGTGCCAGCAGCTTACGGGATCAGCCCCAGCATTTT. This chain uses TRBV7-2 with TRBJ1-5, with unresolved D. In germline, CDR1 is SGHTA, CDR2 FQGNSA. The germline V and J ends were trimmed by 2 bases and 5 bases, with 4 bases remaining between them. This CDR3 contains 12 residues.